These 7 T cell receptor beta chains share one sample of origin, sequenced in a study of cytomegalovirus exposure and HLA in healthy donors (dated by TCRdb to about 2017). The library was produced with the immunoSEQ multiplex PCR assay. For the multiplex PCR, a mixture combining 60 forward primers for TCR Vbeta segments and 13 reverse primers for TCR Jbeta segments was used. TCRdb carries this immuneACCESS record with in-frame sequences only. Its versions omit some clonotypes, under half of them owing to an unresolved V gene in the studies checked, with the rest unexplained. Present in this sample are about 100,000 clones, about 70% of which were seen just once. Of the sample, under 2% is held by the ten largest clones. Specimen: PBMCs. These receptors originate from a woman between 35 and 50 years old in good health and CMV-seronegative.

This chain joins TRBV28 and TRBJ2-3; 10 nucleotides agree with TRBD2. CDR1 MDHEN and CDR2 SYDVKM come from the germline V gene. There are 15 residues in the CDR3. The junction had 6 bases not matched to a gene; V was cut back by 3 bases and J by 6 bases. CDR3 amino acids: CASSLGTSEWDTQYF. The CDR3 DNA reads as TGTGCCAGCAGTTTGGGGACTAGCGAGTGGGATACGCAGTATTTT.

The chain is built from TRBV5-1 and TRBJ2-3; no reliable D call. CDR3 size: 15 residues. Germline-derived CDR1 and CDR2 are SGHRS and YFSETQ. V was trimmed by 2 bases and J by 2 bases, leaving 12 bases between them. The chain's CDR3 is CASSFHLPNTDTQYF. CDR3 bases: TGCGCCAGCAGCTTTCATCTACCGAACACAGATACGCAGTATTTT.

The V gene is TRBV5-4, the J gene TRBJ2-5; D not certain. CDR3 size: 12 residues. V lost 0 bases and J 2 bases, leaving 2 bases between the germline ends. Germline V gene data show CDR1 as SGHNT and CDR2 as YYREEE (reference sequence). CDR3 sequence: CASSLVQETQYF. For the CDR3, the DNA is TGTGCCAGCAGCTTGGTACAAGAGACCCAGTACTTC. Supplemented by reference TRBV5-4 and TRBJ2-5, the full variable domain reads ETGVTQSPTHLIKTRGQQVTLRCSSQSGHNTVSWYQQALGQGPQFIFQYYREEENGRGNFPPRFSGLQFPNYSSELNVNALELDDSALYLCASSLVQETQYFGPGTRLLVL.

This rearrangement joins TRBV19 to TRBJ1-2, with TRBD1 matching over 7 bases. This CDR3 contains 14 residues. Germline-derived CDR1 and CDR2 are LNHDA and SQIVND (reference sequence). Unmatched junction bases numbered 10, after V lost 8 bases and J lost 4 bases. The DNA of the CDR3 is TGTGCCAGTGGTGAGGCCAGGGGGGCCTATGGCTACACCTTC. This translates into CASGEARGAYGYTF.

This clone was found once. The chain has TRBV5-1 and TRBJ2-3, with 9 bases aligning to TRBD2. Trimming took 0 bases from V and 0 from J; bases not matched to a gene: 2. The CDR3 is made up of 16 amino acids. Germline V lookup: CDR1 SGHRS, CDR2 YFSETQ. The CDR3 region is CASSLVRGGSTDTQYF. DNA for the CDR3: TGCGCCAGCAGCTTGGTGCGGGGGGGTAGCACAGATACGCAGTATTTT.

The genes are TRBV11-2 and TRBJ2-1, with a tentative D call TRBD2 (6 bases). Trimming took 1 base from V and 6 from J, leaving 13 bases between them. The germline CDR1 and CDR2 sequences are SGHAT and FQNNGV. This CDR3 has 15 residues. The CDR3 nucleotides read TGTGCCAGCAGCTTAGGAGTGGGAGGCTCCAATGAGCAGTTCTTC. Its translation: CASSLGVGGSNEQFF. Combining the CDR3 with reference TRBV11-2 and TRBJ2-1 gives the whole variable domain EAGVAQSPRYKIIEKRQSVAFWCNPISGHATLYWYQQILGQGPKLLIQFQNNGVVDDSQLPKDRFSAERLKGVDSTLKIQPAKLEDSAVYLCASSLGVGGSNEQFFGPGTRLTVL.

The CDR3 bases are TGCGCCAGCAGCCAAGCAAACCTAAATACGCAGTATTTT. Residues: CASSQANLNTQYF. V gene TRBV4-1 combines with J gene TRBJ2-3; D is undetermined. Trimming removed 1 base at V and 7 bases at J, with 9 bases between. Germline CDR1 and CDR2: MGHRA and YSYEKL. There are 13 residues in the CDR3.